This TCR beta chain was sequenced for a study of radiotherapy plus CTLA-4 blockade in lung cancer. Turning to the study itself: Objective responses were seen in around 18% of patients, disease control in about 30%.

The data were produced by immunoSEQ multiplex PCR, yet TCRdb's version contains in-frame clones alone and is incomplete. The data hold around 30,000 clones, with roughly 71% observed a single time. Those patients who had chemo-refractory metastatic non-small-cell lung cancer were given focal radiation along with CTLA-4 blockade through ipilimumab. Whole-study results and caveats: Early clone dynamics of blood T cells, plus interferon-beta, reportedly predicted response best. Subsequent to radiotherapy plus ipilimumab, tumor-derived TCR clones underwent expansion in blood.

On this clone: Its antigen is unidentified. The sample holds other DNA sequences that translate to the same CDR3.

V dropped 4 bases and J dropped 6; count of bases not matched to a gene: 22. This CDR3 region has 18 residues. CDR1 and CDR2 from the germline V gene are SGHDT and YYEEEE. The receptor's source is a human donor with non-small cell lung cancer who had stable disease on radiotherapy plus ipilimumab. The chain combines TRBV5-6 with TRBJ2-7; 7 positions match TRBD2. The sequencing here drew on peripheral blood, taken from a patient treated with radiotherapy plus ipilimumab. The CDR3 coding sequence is TGTGCCAGCAGCCCAACTGCCCGGACTAGTGGGAGTTTGTTCGAGCAGTACTTC. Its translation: CASSPTARTSGSLFEQYF. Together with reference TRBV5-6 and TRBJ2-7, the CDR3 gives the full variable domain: DAGVTQSPTHLIKTRGQQVTLRCSPKSGHDTVSWYQQALGQGPQFIFQYYEEEERQRGNFPDRFSGHQFPNYSSELNVNALLLGDSALYLCASSPTARTSGSLFEQYFGPGTRLTVT.